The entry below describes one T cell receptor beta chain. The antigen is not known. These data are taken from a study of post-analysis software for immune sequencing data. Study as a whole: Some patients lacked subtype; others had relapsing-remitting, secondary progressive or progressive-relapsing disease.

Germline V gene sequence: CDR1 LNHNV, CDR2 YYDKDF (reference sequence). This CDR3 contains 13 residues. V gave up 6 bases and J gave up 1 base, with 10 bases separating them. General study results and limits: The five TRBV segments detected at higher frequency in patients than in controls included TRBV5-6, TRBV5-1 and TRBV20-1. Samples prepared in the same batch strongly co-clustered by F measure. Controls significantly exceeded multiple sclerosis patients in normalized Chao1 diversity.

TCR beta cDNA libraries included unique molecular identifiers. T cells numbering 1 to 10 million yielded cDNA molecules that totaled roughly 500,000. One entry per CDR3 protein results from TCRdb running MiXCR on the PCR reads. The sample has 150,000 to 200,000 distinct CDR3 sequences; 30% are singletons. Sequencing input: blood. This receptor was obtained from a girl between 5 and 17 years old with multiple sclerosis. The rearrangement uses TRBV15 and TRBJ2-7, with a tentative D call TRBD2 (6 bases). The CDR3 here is CATSTGTSYEQYF. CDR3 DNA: TGTGCCACCAGTACCGGGACTTCCTACGAGCAGTACTTC.